The entry that follows covers one TCR beta chain sequence. Its antigen is currently unknown. This record comes from a study of post-analysis software for immune sequencing data. Study-level background: Some patients lacked subtype; others had relapsing-remitting, secondary progressive or progressive-relapsing disease. Study-wide points: Under F measure analysis, samples from one preparation batch co-clustered strongly. When patients were compared with controls, a handful of TRBV segments were more frequent, TRBV5-6, TRBV5-1 and TRBV20-1 among them.

Trimming at V came to 1 base and at J to 4 bases, leaving 6 bases not matched to a gene. CDR3 length equals 14 residues. Germline-derived CDR1 and CDR2 are DFQATT and SNEGSKA (reference sequence). TCR beta libraries were prepared from cDNA with unique molecular identifiers. Each CDR3 protein gets one entry after TCRdb re-called the PCR reads with MiXCR. Counted here are approximately 260,000 distinct CDR3 sequences, 36% occurring once; the ten biggest clones make up around 4.8%. Sequenced: blood. The TCR originated in a girl aged 10 to 17 with multiple sclerosis. This chain links TRBV20-1 with TRBJ2-5; 7 bases are shared with TRBD1. The CDR3 nucleotides read TGCAGTGCTAGAGGGACAGGACTTGGAGAGACCCAGTACTTC. The encoded protein is CSARGTGLGETQYF.